This T cell receptor beta chain was obtained from a study of cytomegalovirus exposure and HLA in healthy donors. Findings and caveats of the study: For most TCR sequences rarity was the rule, although some public TCRs occurred in many donors.

As for this clone: Its antigen is unidentified.

V lost 0 bases and J lost 2, with 4 bases in between. This CDR3 has 13 amino acids. CDR1 and CDR2 from the germline V gene are LGHNA and YNFKEQ. Repertoires were generated with immunoSEQ multiplex PCR, while TCRdb's copy carries only in-frame clones and drops some. The sample has over 200,000 clones, about 86% seen once. This sequence was found in a woman aged 18-29 years in good health and CMV-seronegative. The chain links TRBV4-2 to TRBJ1-1; D is unresolved. The sample comprised PBMCs. This CDR3 is CASSQDPNTEAFF. CDR3 DNA: TGTGCCAGCAGCCAAGATCCAAACACTGAAGCTTTCTTT.